This T cell receptor beta chain originates from a study of blood T cell repertoires in COVID-19. Study context: Spain, Italy and the United States supplied samples that represented acute and convalescent COVID-19. PBMCs, B-cell-depleted T cells, or T cells provided the cDNA or gDNA that made up the material.

Original processing methods: Amplification from reference gene primers served as the basis for estimated nucleated cell counts. Profiling relied on immunoSEQ multiplex PCR, and the TCRdb table lists in-frame clones only, not all of them. That table supplies the V and J calls and clone size; D and trimming were determined from the DNA. Here the sample spans 200,000 to 300,000 clones, about 80% being singletons. CDR3 length: 12 amino acids. Germline-derived CDR1 and CDR2 are LNHDA and SQIVND (reference sequence). The V gene lost 5 bases and the J gene lost 5 bases, with 9 bases spanning the gap. J is TRBJ1-2 and V is TRBV19, with D perhaps matching TRBD1 (6 bases). The sequence derives from a woman at least 80 years old with acute or convalescent COVID-19. Sequencing was carried out using peripheral blood. CDR3 in amino acids: CASSSTGYGYTF. The CDR3 DNA sequence: TGTGCCAGTAGTTCCACAGGGTATGGCTACACCTTC. Complete variable domain (other parts from reference TRBV19 and TRBJ1-2): DGGITQSPKYLFRKEGQNVTLSCEQNLNHDAMYWYRQDPGQGLRLIYYSQIVNDFQKGDIAEGYSVSREKKESFPLTVTSAQKNPTAFYLCASSSTGYGYTFGSGTRLTVV.